This TCR beta chain derives from a study of blood T cell repertoires in COVID-19. Across the whole study: COVID-19 samples from acute and convalescent phases originated in the United States, Italy and Spain.

Original handling: Reference gene primer amplification in the assay estimated nucleated cell counts. The table came from immunoSEQ multiplex PCR; TCRdb's copy has only in-frame clones and leaves some out. V and J calls plus clone size are reproduced from that table; the DNA served to infer D and trimming. The table records 100,000 to 120,000 clones, 80% to 90% of them present only once. Per germline, CDR1 LNHDA and CDR2 SQIVND (reference sequence). J lost 1 base, V lost 0 bases, and 3 bases had no gene match. This CDR3 comprises 16 residues. This clonotype was sampled from a woman aged 45 to 65 with acute or convalescent COVID-19. This sequence joins TRBV19 and TRBJ1-5, with TRBD1 identical over 7 bases. The sequenced material came from peripheral blood. The CDR3 spells CASSIDLTGSNQPQHF. The CDR3 bases are TGTGCCAGTAGTATAGATCTGACAGGGAGCAATCAGCCCCAGCATTTT.